This section outlines one TCR beta chain sequence together with its context. The CDR3 runs 15 residues. The V end lost 0 bases, the J end lost 4 bases, and 12 bases lay between the germline ends. Germline CDR1 is SGHAT and CDR2 is FQNNGV. The data derive from a study of control samples from healthy donors and cancer patients. Sequenced by immunoSEQ multiplex PCR; TCRdb stores in-frame clones only, minus some. The table shows fewer than 40,000 clones, with roughly 92% occurring only once. The receptor's source is a middle-aged man with colorectal cancer. Material for sequencing was PBMCs. V and J are TRBV11-2 and TRBJ1-2, with D possibly being TRBD1 (6 bases). The chain's CDR3 is CASSLDRGALYGYTF. The CDR3 nucleotides read TGTGCCAGCAGCTTAGACAGGGGAGCCCTCTATGGCTACACCTTC.